Sequencing of this T cell receptor (beta chain) was carried out in a study of beta chain features in type 1 diabetes. Findings of the study overall: Type 1 diabetes patients had VDJ junctions that carried fewer insertions and more deletions. A greater similarity of naive, central memory and Treg TCRB repertoires was seen among patients than among healthy donors.

Of note for this clone: Its antigen is undetermined.

TCRB transcripts that were expressed got sequenced, as all of the isolated RNA had been reverse transcribed. Data came from immunoSEQ multiplex PCR; TCRdb stores just in-frame clones and leaves some out. The sample includes roughly 500,000 clones, 10% to 12% of them seen just once. One heparinised blood draw, averaging about 100 mL, came from each donor. The authors sorted CD4+ naive, central memory, regulatory and stem cell-like memory cells via CD45RO/CCR7/CD25/CD127/CD95/CD27. The CDR3 loop spans 18 amino acids. Per germline, CDR1 SGHTA and CDR2 FQGNSA. With 4 bases clipped from V and 4 bases from J, the junction kept 14 bases outside the gene matches.

This chain joins TRBV7-2 and TRBJ2-3; 10 bases agree with TRBD2. The sample comprised naive CD4+ T cells from blood. The TCR sequence derives from a woman aged 18-29 years in good health. CDR3 bases: TGTGCCAGCAGCTCCCTTGTCGGACAGCGGGAGGGGGCAGATACGCAGTATTTT. It encodes CASSSLVGQREGADTQYF.